Listed below are T cell receptor beta chains from one sample, sequenced in a study of shared clonotypes between healthy human individuals. The assay was immunoSEQ multiplex PCR, and TCRdb's table has in-frame clones only and misses some. Of about 490,000 clones listed, 75% to 85% were seen once; the top ten hold 10% to 15%. The sample was PBMCs. These receptors came from a woman in her 40s in good health. Some clones in this sample may be carry-over from other donors' samples. CDR3s include the opening cysteine and the closing phenylalanine or tryptophan. Each record gives: J gene, clone size, D gene, V gene, CDR3 protein, CDR3 DNA. D genes are given only for firm matches. Clone size is not always given. Where it is, it says once, few, many or a class for expanded clones.

>TRBJ2-3|.|.|TRBV20-1
CSAPWADTQYF
TGCAGTGCTCCGTGGGCAGATACGCAGTATTTT
>TRBJ2-4|.|.|TRBV28
CASSSTANQYF
TGTGCCAGCAGTTCAACAGCTAATCAGTACTTC
>TRBJ2-3|.|.|TRBV10-1
CASSARQDTQYF
TGCGCCAGCAGCGCTAGGCAAGATACGCAGTATTTT
>TRBJ1-1|once|.|TRBV10-3
CAISDKGTENTEAFF
TGTGCCATCAGTGACAAGGGTACGGAGAACACTGAAGCTTTCTTT
>TRBJ2-1|.|TRBD2|TRBV9
CASSGGGRVGEQFF
TGTGCCAGCAGTGGCGGCGGGAGAGTGGGGGAGCAGTTCTTC
>TRBJ2-7|.|TRBD2|TRBV13
CASRPTSGRAGEQYF
TGTGCCAGCAGACCAACTAGCGGGAGGGCCGGGGAGCAGTACTTC
>TRBJ2-2|.|.|TRBV29-1
CSVLSGANTGELFF
TGCAGCGTTCTTAGCGGTGCGAACACCGGGGAGCTGTTTTTT
>TRBJ1-1|.|.|TRBV9
CASSVEGGIGTEAFF
TGTGCCAGCAGCGTAGAGGGGGGGATCGGCACTGAAGCTTTCTTT
>TRBJ1-1|few|.|TRBV30
CAWSMGLSSAEAFF
TGTGCCTGGAGTATGGGGCTCTCGAGCGCTGAAGCTTTCTTT
>TRBJ2-3|.|.|TRBV9
CASSVVGGPTSDTQYF
TGTGCCAGCAGCGTAGTGGGCGGGCCTACGTCAGATACGCAGTATTTT
>TRBJ2-5|.|.|TRBV21-1
CASSPKESGGQETQYF
TGTGCCAGCAGCCCAAAGGAGTCCGGTGGCCAAGAGACCCAGTACTTC
>TRBJ1-5|.|.|TRBV21-1
CASSRDGNQPQHF
TGTGCCAGCAGCCGGGACGGCAATCAGCCCCAGCATTTT
>TRBJ2-1|.|TRBD1|TRBV7-3
CASSPRTGAYNEQFF
TGTGCCAGCAGCCCCCGGACAGGGGCATACAATGAGCAGTTCTTC
>TRBJ2-3|.|.|TRBV28
CASSFHSRTGTQYF
TGTGCCAGCAGTTTCCACAGCCGCACAGGTACGCAGTATTTT
>TRBJ2-7|.|.|TRBV25-1
CASSRPPGSEQYF
TGTGCCAGCAGTCGGCCACCTGGGTCCGAGCAGTACTTC
>TRBJ2-5|once|.|TRBV5-4
CASSLDREKTQYF
TGTGCCAGCAGCTTGGACAGGGAAAAGACCCAGTACTTC
>TRBJ2-3|.|.|TRBV28
CASNRRGRTDTQYF
TGTGCCAGCAACAGGAGGGGACGTACAGATACGCAGTATTTT
>TRBJ1-5|.|.|TRBV7-8
CASSPETPSTYSNQPQHF
TGTGCCAGCAGCCCCGAGACGCCTAGTACGTATAGCAATCAGCCCCAGCATTTT
>TRBJ2-1|.|TRBD2|TRBV11-3
CASGRGNNEQFF
TGTGCCAGCGGGAGGGGTAACAATGAGCAGTTCTTC
>TRBJ1-1|.|TRBD1|TRBV29-1
CSVHRQGEVTEAFF
TGCAGCGTTCACCGACAGGGGGAAGTCACTGAAGCTTTCTTT
>TRBJ1-5|.|TRBD1|TRBV15
CATNRDRGSNQPQHF
TGTGCCACCAACCGGGACAGGGGTAGCAATCAGCCCCAGCATTTT
>TRBJ2-5|.|TRBD2|TRBV13
CASTTRLAGGPAETQYF
TGTGCCAGCACCACCAGACTAGCGGGAGGGCCGGCAGAGACCCAGTACTTC
>TRBJ2-1|.|TRBD2|TRBV4-1
CASSHRPGLAGGPILNEQFF
TGCGCCAGCAGCCATCGTCCCGGACTAGCGGGAGGACCCATTTTAAATGAGCAGTTCTTC
>TRBJ2-1|.|.|TRBV28
CASSRAGAYNEQFF
TGTGCCAGCAGTCGGGCCGGGGCCTACAATGAGCAGTTCTTC
>TRBJ2-7|.|TRBD2|TRBV7-9
CASSPWTSGRNSYEQYF
TGTGCCAGCAGCCCATGGACTAGCGGGAGGAATTCCTACGAGCAGTACTTC
>TRBJ2-5|.|TRBD2|TRBV7-2
CASSLPNSGGETQYF
TGTGCCAGCAGCCTTCCGAATAGCGGGGGGGAGACCCAGTACTTC
>TRBJ2-3|.|.|TRBV7-9
CASSPWGDGTDTQYF
TGTGCCAGCAGCCCCTGGGGTGATGGCACAGATACGCAGTATTTT
>TRBJ1-2|.|.|TRBV7-3
CASGGYYGYTF
TGTGCCAGCGGGGGGTACTATGGCTACACCTTC
>TRBJ2-1|.|.|TRBV7-9
CASSFVGGYNEQFF
TGTGCCAGCAGCTTTGTCGGGGGCTACAATGAGCAGTTCTTC
>TRBJ2-3|.|.|TRBV21-1
CASSKAGDTQYF
TGTGCCAGCAGCAAAGCGGGAGATACGCAGTATTTT
>TRBJ2-7|.|.|TRBV28
CASRGPGSSYEQYF
TGTGCCAGCAGGGGACCAGGTAGCTCCTACGAGCAGTACTTC
>TRBJ2-1|.|TRBD2|TRBV5-1
CASSLVGAGVTNEQFF
TGCGCCAGCAGCTTGGTTGGAGCGGGAGTGACAAATGAGCAGTTCTTC
>TRBJ2-5|.|TRBD1|TRBV7-8
CASSTRGQVLQETQYF
TGTGCCAGCAGCACCCGAGGACAGGTGCTTCAAGAGACCCAGTACTTC